The sequence of this T cell receptor beta chain was determined in a study of control samples from healthy donors and cancer patients. The protocol was immunoSEQ multiplex PCR, while the TCRdb copy is restricted to in-frame clones and leaves out a portion. The data show 96,000 or so clones, with just over 90% seen just once and over 8% held by the top ten. The specimen sequenced was blood. The TCR comes from a man aged 18-30 years in good health.

CDR3 amino acids: CASSLFQAINQPQHF. In DNA form, the CDR3 reads TGTGCCAGCAGCTTGTTCCAGGCCATCAATCAGCCCCAGCATTTT. The chain has TRBV5-8 and TRBJ1-5, with D unclear. Germline V gene lookup returns CDR1 SGHTS and CDR2 YDEGEE. CDR3 length: 15 amino acids. The V and J ends lost 1 base and 3 bases respectively, with 11 bases between them.